A single sample is the source of the 20 T cell receptor beta chains below, sequenced in a study of blood T cell repertoires in COVID-19. Data came from immunoSEQ multiplex PCR; TCRdb stores just in-frame clones and leaves some out. Among over 200,000 clones listed, around 84% were seen once. The sequenced sample was peripheral blood. All receptors come from a woman aged 80 or older with active or convalescent COVID-19.

In the case of this clone: One end of the junction varies from germline; a read error may be responsible. The chain has TRBV25-1 and TRBJ2-2; the D is unclear. The CDR3 covers 12 residues. The germline CDR1 and CDR2 sequences are MGHDK and SYGVNS. CDR3 residues: CASRRNPGELFF. DNA of the CDR3: TGTGCCAGCAGGAGGAACCCCGGGGAGCTGTTTTTT.

The CDR3 loop is CASSPASGGRPVTQYF. The CDR3 DNA reads TGCGCCAGCAGCCCCGCTAGCGGGGGGAGGCCAGTTACGCAGTATTTT. The genes are TRBV5-1 and TRBJ2-3, with 11 nucleotides matching TRBD2. Germline trimming cut 4 bases from V and 8 bases from J; bases unmatched to any gene: 12. This CDR3 has 16 amino acids. The germline CDR1 and CDR2 sequences are SGHRS and YFSETQ.

The chain joins TRBV6-4 to TRBJ1-5; D may be TRBD1 (5 bases). The J call could be wrong; TRBJ2-3 is a better fit for the DNA end. The CDR3 consists of 18 residues. From germline, CDR1 is MRHNA and CDR2 SNTAGT. The DNA of the CDR3 is TGTGCCAGCAGTGACTCTTCCTGGCCCTTCGACAGCAATCAGCCCCAGTATTTT. This translates into CASSDSSWPFDSNQPQYF.

The chain uses TRBV19 and TRBJ1-4; 7 bases fit TRBD1. V shed 6 bases, J shed 4 bases, and the junction held 11 bases outside the gene matches. Germline V gives CDR1 LNHDA, CDR2 SQIVND (reference sequence). This CDR3 has 16 amino acids. The CDR3 sequence: CASRRSTGVFNEKLFF. For the CDR3, the DNA is TGTGCCAGTAGGCGTTCAACAGGGGTCTTTAATGAAAAACTGTTTTTT.

V is TRBV7-2 and J is TRBJ1-5; D unresolved. Germline V gene data show CDR1 as SGHTA and CDR2 as FQGNSA. This CDR3 comprises 16 residues. The V end lost 5 bases, the J end lost 0 bases, and 14 bases lay between the germline ends. The CDR3 reads CASSASGTHSNQPQHF. CDR3 in DNA: TGTGCCAGCAGCGCCTCCGGTACCCATAGCAATCAGCCCCAGCATTTT.

This rearrangement joins TRBV7-3 to TRBJ1-1, with D possibly TRBD1 on 5 matching bases. The germline V and J ends were trimmed by 5 bases and 6 bases, with 19 bases remaining between them. CDR1 and CDR2 from the germline V gene are SGHTA and FQGTGA. There are 15 residues in the CDR3. For the CDR3, the DNA is TGTGCCAGCAGCCCCAGAGCTACACGGGGGGCTGAAGCTTTCTTT. This sequence encodes CASSPRATRGAEAFF. The entire variable domain, with the rest obtained from reference TRBV7-3 and TRBJ1-1, is as follows: GAGVSQTPSNKVTEKGKYVELRCDPISGHTALYWYRQSLGQGPEFLIYFQGTGAADDSGLPNDRFFAVRPEGSVSTLKIQRTERGDSAVYLCASSPRATRGAEAFFGQGTRLTVV.

The chain couples TRBV6-5 to TRBJ1-2; tentative D call: TRBD1 (5 bases). This CDR3 contains 16 residues. V dropped 2 bases and J dropped 4 bases, with 17 bases sitting between them. The germline V gene has CDR1 MNHEY and CDR2 SVGAGI. CDR3 in amino acids: CASSYLGAQLGYGYTF. In DNA, the CDR3 is TGTGCCAGCAGTTACCTAGGGGCGCAGCTAGGCTATGGCTACACCTTC.

The chain links TRBV29-1 to TRBJ2-5; TRBD1 is a possible D gene (5 bases). Trimming cost V 6 bases and J 0 bases, with 8 bases left between them. The germline V gene encodes CDR1 SQVTM and CDR2 ANQGSEA. The CDR3 has 12 residues. The CDR3 DNA reads TGCAGCGTCAGGGAAAACCAAGAGACCCAGTACTTC. It translates to CSVRENQETQYF.

The J gene is TRBJ2-3, the V gene TRBV20-1; TRBD2 matches 12 bases. From germline, CDR1 is DFQATT and CDR2 SNEGSKA (reference sequence). The CDR3 runs to 16 residues. J gave up 1 base and V 3 bases, and 5 bases lay outside the gene matches. The CDR3 DNA reads as TGCAGTGCTAGTAAGACTAGCGGGAGAGGCACAGATACGCAGTATTTT. The encoded protein is CSASKTSGRGTDTQYF.

The gene calls are TRBV11-1 and TRBJ2-3; a weak D match, TRBD1 (8 bases). Germline CDR1 is SGHAT and CDR2 is FQDESV (reference sequence). V dropped 5 bases and J dropped 3 bases, with 18 bases sitting between them. The CDR3 consists of 16 residues. For the CDR3, the DNA is TGTGCCAGCAGCGAGCGGGACAGGCAGGCAACAGATACGCAGTATTTT. Translated, it gives CASSERDRQATDTQYF.

This clone showed up just once. CDR3 DNA: TGTGCCAGCACGGCGGGGGGAAAGCAGTACTTC. Translated, it gives CASTAGGKQYF. This chain joins TRBV6-5 and TRBJ2-7; 8 nucleotides line up with TRBD2. Germline CDR1 reads MNHEY; CDR2 reads SVGAGI. CDR3 length: 11 amino acids. V was clipped by 7 bases and J by 8 bases; unmatched bases: 4.

V gene TRBV13 combines with J gene TRBJ2-2, with a possible D match to TRBD1 (6 bases). Looked up from germline, CDR1 is PRHDT and CDR2 is FYEKMQ (reference sequence). Trimming left V 8 bases short and J 5 bases short, with 15 bases between. The CDR3 is 14 residues long. CDR3 coding DNA: TGTGCCAGCTCTTGGATAGGGGGTACCGGGGAGCTGTTTTTT. Encoded protein: CASSWIGGTGELFF.

This clone is a singleton in its sample. The rearrangement links TRBV19 to TRBJ1-2, with a weak D call TRBD1 (5 bases). The CDR3 loop spans 12 amino acids. Trimming took 6 bases from V and 5 from J, leaving 10 bases between them. CDR1 LNHDA and CDR2 SQIVND come from the germline V gene (reference sequence). CDR3 in DNA: TGTGCCAGTAGCCCCGGGGGATATGGCTACACCTTC. It translates to CASSPGGYGYTF.

The chain employs TRBV29-1 and TRBJ2-7, with 9 bases lining up with TRBD1. This CDR3 has 13 residues. Germline loops: CDR1 SQVTM, CDR2 ANQGSEA. V lost 6 bases to trimming and J lost 3 bases; unmatched junction nucleotides: 6. CDR3 coding DNA: TGCAGCGTCTCGGGGACAGGGATCTACGAGCAGTACTTC. Translating gives CSVSGTGIYEQYF.

The chain is built from TRBV19 and TRBJ2-5, with 8 bases lining up with TRBD1. The CDR3 is 15 residues long. Trimming at V came to 5 bases and at J to 4 bases, leaving 9 bases not matched to a gene. Germline V gene lookup returns CDR1 LNHDA and CDR2 SQIVND (reference sequence). Here the CDR3 reads CASSSGTGNSETQYF. The CDR3, as DNA: TGTGCCAGTAGTTCCGGGACAGGAAATTCAGAGACCCAGTACTTC.

In regard to this clone: At the DNA level, this CDR3 is encoded by other sequences in the same sample as well. V and J are TRBV7-2 and TRBJ2-3, with a possible D match to TRBD1 (5 bases). The germline gives CDR1 SGHTA, CDR2 FQGNSA. V lost 0 bases to trimming and J lost 5 bases, with 9 bases between them. The CDR3 is 14 residues long. DNA for the CDR3: TGTGCCAGCAGCTTAGCAAGGGGCCTAGATACGCAGTATTTT. This sequence encodes CASSLARGLDTQYF.

This rearrangement joins TRBV18 to TRBJ2-1; the D gene is possibly TRBD2 (5 bases). This CDR3 is built from 16 residues. V shed 2 bases and J shed 2 bases, with 13 bases lying between them. Germline values: CDR1 KGHSH, CDR2 LQKENI. The chain's CDR3 is CASSPNQLGTYNEQFF. The DNA for the CDR3 is TGTGCCAGCTCACCAAATCAACTAGGGACCTACAATGAGCAGTTCTTC.

The chain combines TRBV27 with TRBJ1-2; TRBD1 agrees at 10 bases. This CDR3 has 15 residues. The germline V gene has CDR1 MNHEY and CDR2 SMNVEV (reference sequence). J was trimmed by 8 bases and V by 3 bases; bases with no gene match: 9. The DNA of the CDR3 is TGTGCCAGCAGTTTCTTGGCTGGACAGGGGGACGGCTACACCTTC. It codes for CASSFLAGQGDGYTF.

This clone was counted once. This chain uses TRBV6-6 with TRBJ2-6; D perhaps matches TRBD1 (6 bases). V gave up 0 bases and J gave up 2 bases, with 8 bases separating them. In germline, CDR1 is MNHNY, CDR2 SVGAGI (reference sequence). CDR3 size: 16 residues. The CDR3 region is CASSYSGGPGANVLTF. The CDR3 DNA reads as TGTGCCAGCAGTTACTCTGGGGGCCCTGGGGCCAACGTCCTGACTTTC.

The CDR3 nucleotides read TGTGCCAGCAGTTACTCTGCGGGAGCCTACAATGAGCAGTTCTTC. As protein: CASSYSAGAYNEQFF. V and J are TRBV6-2 or TRBV6-3 and TRBJ2-1; 7 bases are a match to TRBD2. The CDR3 extends over 15 amino acids. CDR1 and CDR2 from the germline V gene are MNHEY and SVGEGT. V lost 0 bases to trimming and J lost 2 bases; unmatched junction nucleotides: 1.